The T cell receptor (beta chain) under discussion was sequenced for a study of OX40 agonist ivuxolimab in advanced cancers. Study-level background: Clinicians treated patients with ivuxolimab, an agonistic anti-OX40 (CD134) antibody. Ivuxolimab was delivered to patients intravenously every 2 weeks at doses spanning 0.01 to 10 mg/kg. Three patients, one with hepatocellular carcinoma and two with cutaneous melanoma, achieved partial responses.

The table came from immunoSEQ multiplex PCR; TCRdb's copy has only in-frame clones and leaves some out. The sample records 40,000 to 55,000 clones, 80% to 90% being singletons. Germline V gives CDR1 SQVTM, CDR2 ANQGSEA. The V and J ends lost 1 base and 5 bases, in that order; junction bases with no gene match: 4. This CDR3 is built from 14 residues. The sequencing here drew on CD4+ or CD8+ T cells sorted from blood, taken in a trial of the OX40 agonist ivuxolimab. The origin of this receptor is an adult with an advanced solid tumor such as melanoma, head and neck, liver or kidney cancer. This chain uses TRBV29-1 with TRBJ2-1; TRBD2 agrees at 8 bases. This CDR3 is CSVEAGRGDNEQFF. CDR3 DNA sequence: TGCAGCGTTGAAGCAGGGCGGGGGGACAATGAGCAGTTCTTC.